This T cell receptor (beta chain) derives from a study of long-term antiretroviral therapy in people with HIV. General study points: Clones showing expansion before ART dominated the repertoire at all time points.

HIV-positive participants were all treated in the United States. This CDR3 is 15 amino acids long. Germline lookup yields CDR1 SGHKS and CDR2 YYEKEE (reference sequence). V was cut by 1 base and J by 5 bases, with 14 bases left in between. Comments on this clone: What it binds is unknown.

The libraries were made with immunoSEQ v3.0 at survey level. The repertoire was sequenced with immunoSEQ multiplex PCR; TCRdb's copy has only in-frame clones and lacks some. The data show 20,000 to 25,000 clones, around 84% seen once. The chain links TRBV5-5 to TRBJ2-3; no firm D call. The sequences come from unsorted PBMCs, collected 1.3 years after starting antiretroviral therapy. The source of this sequence is a man aged 60-69 years with HIV. The CDR3 loop reads CASSLRLRSEDTQYF. CDR3 nucleotides: TGTGCCAGCAGCTTGCGTCTGCGGTCTGAAGATACGCAGTATTTT.